Shown below are 11 T cell receptor beta chains from a single sample sequenced in a study of T cell clones after liver transplantation. Sequencing used immunoSEQ multiplex PCR; TCRdb keeps in-frame clones, though not all of them. The sample consists of 50,000 to 70,000 clones, approximately 63% of them appearing once. The starting material was CD4+ T cells from blood, obtained at the roughly 15-month timepoint. The receptors come from a human patient who received a liver transplant. Some T cells may be supplied by the graft donor.

The chain has TRBV18 and TRBJ2-7, with 7 bases matching TRBD1. This CDR3 has 14 amino acids. With 5 bases clipped from V and 2 bases from J, the junction kept 6 bases outside the gene matches. Germline V gives CDR1 KGHSH, CDR2 LQKENI. The CDR3 bases are TGTGCCAGCTCATCAGGACAGGTAACCTACGAGCAGTACTTC. Its translation: CASSSGQVTYEQYF.

The gene calls are TRBV6-1 and TRBJ1-2, with 11 bases identical to TRBD1. The CDR3 has 15 residues. V lost 1 base to trimming and J lost 7 bases; unmatched junction nucleotides: 5. Germline lookup yields CDR1 MNHNS and CDR2 SASEGT. CDR3 protein: CASSEGGTGGRGYTF. As DNA, the CDR3 is TGTGCCAGCAGTGAAGGCGGGACAGGGGGACGTGGCTACACCTTC.

The chain links TRBV5-1 to TRBJ2-2; possible D gene TRBD1, 6 bases. V lost 4 bases and J 3 bases, leaving 19 bases between the germline ends. Looked up from germline, CDR1 is SGHRS and CDR2 is YFSETQ. There are 17 residues in the CDR3. The CDR3: CASSQRPQGGDTGELFF. The CDR3 DNA is TGCGCCAGCAGCCAACGGCCACAGGGCGGCGACACCGGGGAGCTGTTTTTT.

This clone occurred once. The rearrangement joins TRBV11-2 to TRBJ2-5, with D possibly being TRBD1 or TRBD2 (5 bases each). V gave up 0 bases and J gave up 4 bases, with 9 bases separating them. Germline V gene lookup returns CDR1 SGHAT and CDR2 FQNNGV. The CDR3 has 14 residues. CDR3 loop: CASSLDRGGETQYF. The DNA for the CDR3 is TGTGCCAGCAGCTTAGATCGTGGGGGAGAGACCCAGTACTTC.

The chain carries TRBV9 and TRBJ1-5; a possible D gene is TRBD1 (5 bases). V was pared by 0 bases and J by 1 base, with 8 bases between. This CDR3 is 15 amino acids long. Germline V gene sequence: CDR1 SGDLS, CDR2 YYNGEE. CDR3 sequence (DNA): TGTGCCAGCAGCGTAGACGGGGGAAGCAATCAGCCCCAGCATTTT. It is translated as CASSVDGGSNQPQHF.

The chain employs TRBV11-2 and TRBJ2-7, with 12 positions matching TRBD1. This CDR3 has 14 amino acids. V shed 5 bases, J shed 6 bases, and the junction held 5 bases outside the gene matches. Germline assignment: CDR1 SGHAT and CDR2 FQNNGV. CDR3 sequence: CASSPGTGGTEQYF. The CDR3 coding sequence is TGTGCCAGCAGCCCAGGGACAGGGGGCACCGAGCAGTACTTC.

The chain is built from TRBV19 and TRBJ1-4, with a possible D match to TRBD1 (5 bases). Germline V gene lookup returns CDR1 LNHDA and CDR2 SQIVND (reference sequence). The length of the CDR3 is 15 residues. Trimming removed 5 bases from V and 7 bases from J, with 17 bases in between. Here the CDR3 DNA reads TGTGCCAGTAGTCCCCGACAGTTCAAAGGTGAAAAACTGTTTTTT. Translating it yields CASSPRQFKGEKLFF.

The sample holds a few counts of this clone. This sequence joins TRBV11-2 and TRBJ2-4, with TRBD2 identical over 8 bases. Germline V gene data show CDR1 as SGHAT and CDR2 as FQNNGV. Trimming at V came to 5 bases and at J to 7 bases, leaving 7 bases not matched to a gene. The CDR3 consists of 14 residues. CDR3: CASSPRAGENIQYF. CDR3 DNA sequence: TGTGCCAGCAGCCCTAGAGCGGGAGAGAACATTCAGTACTTC. The full variable domain, with the rest looked up from reference TRBV11-2 and TRBJ2-4, is EAGVAQSPRYKIIEKRQSVAFWCNPISGHATLYWYQQILGQGPKLLIQFQNNGVVDDSQLPKDRFSAERLKGVDSTLKIQPAKLEDSAVYLCASSPRAGENIQYFGAGTRLSVL.

This rearrangement joins TRBV28 to TRBJ1-1; 8 positions match TRBD1. Trimming at V came to 4 bases and at J to 3 bases, leaving 10 bases not matched to a gene. Looked up from germline, CDR1 is MDHEN and CDR2 is SYDVKM. The length of the CDR3 is 16 residues. The CDR3: CASSSADIQGDTEAFF. As DNA, the CDR3 is TGTGCCAGCAGTTCGGCGGACATACAGGGGGACACTGAAGCTTTCTTT. The entire variable domain, with the rest obtained from reference TRBV28 and TRBJ1-1, is as follows: DVKVTQSSRYLVKRTGEKVFLECVQDMDHENMFWYRQDPGLGLRLIYFSYDVKMKEKGDIPEGYSVSREKKERFSLILESASTNQTSMYLCASSSADIQGDTEAFFGQGTRLTVV.

The chain carries TRBV5-1 and TRBJ2-2; TRBD1 is a possible D gene (5 bases). The length of the CDR3 is 15 residues. The V and J ends lost 4 bases and 2 bases respectively, with 12 bases between them. Germline V CDR1 and CDR2: SGHRS, YFSETQ. The DNA for the CDR3 is TGCGCCAGCAGCACCCCGCAGGGCAACACCGGGGAGCTGTTTTTT. Its protein is CASSTPQGNTGELFF.

This clone is a singleton in its sample. V usage is TRBV30 and J usage is TRBJ1-4, with 7 bases fitting TRBD1. The CDR3 runs to 13 residues. J lost 7 bases, V lost 1 base, and 3 bases had no gene match. Germline V gives CDR1 GTSNPN, CDR2 SVGIG (reference sequence). CDR3 loop: CAWSGRGAEKLFF. In nucleotides, the CDR3 is TGTGCCTGGAGTGGCAGGGGGGCTGAAAAACTGTTTTTT.